Below are 27 T cell receptor beta chains sequenced from a single sample in a study of shared clonotypes between healthy human individuals. Here immunoSEQ multiplex PCR was the method, and the copy in TCRdb shows in-frame clones only, minus some. This sample has 97,000 or so clones, with approximately 51% found just once. The sequenced sample was PBMCs. These receptors came from a woman in her forties in good health. Some clones in this sample may be carry-over from other donors' samples.

The chain couples TRBV29-1 to TRBJ2-1, with TRBD1 matching over 10 bases. Looked up from germline, CDR1 is SQVTM and CDR2 is ANQGSEA. This CDR3 contains 14 residues. V dropped 3 bases and J dropped 8; count of bases not matched to a gene: 7. The CDR3 is CSVEDRGKYDEQFF. In DNA, the CDR3 is TGCAGCGTTGAGGACAGGGGGAAGTACGATGAGCAGTTCTTC.

V gene TRBV9 combines with J gene TRBJ2-7, with 7 bases that match TRBD1. Germline values: CDR1 SGDLS, CDR2 YYNGEE. V lost 3 bases to trimming and J lost 4 bases; unmatched junction nucleotides: 10. CDR3 length equals 15 residues. The DNA for the CDR3 is TGTGCCAGCAGCGGGGGTGGGACAGAGCCTTACGAGCAGTACTTC. Its protein is CASSGGGTEPYEQYF.

This clone was detected ten times or more. Other DNA sequences from this sample encode an identical CDR3 as well. The chain carries TRBV4-1 and TRBJ1-4, with a weak D call TRBD1 (5 bases). Germline V CDR1 and CDR2: MGHRA, YSYEKL. CDR3 length equals 15 residues. Trimming removed 2 bases from V and 4 bases from J, with 11 bases in between. CDR3: CASSQQEGSNEKLFF. The CDR3 bases are TGCGCCAGCAGCCAACAGGAGGGGAGTAATGAAAAACTGTTTTTT.

This clone was observed at least ten times. This rearrangement joins TRBV7-2 to TRBJ2-7; TRBD1 might be the D (6 bases). Germline CDR1 reads SGHTA; CDR2 reads FQGNSA. The CDR3 is 15 residues long. The ends were cut back, 1 base at V and 3 bases at J, with 13 bases in the middle. CDR3 in DNA: TGTGCCAGCAGCTTAGTATTCGGACAGAACTACGAGCAGTACTTC. Encoded protein: CASSLVFGQNYEQYF. The full variable domain, in which reference TRBV7-2 and TRBJ2-7 provide the parts outside the CDR3, is GAGVSQSPSNKVTEKGKDVELRCDPISGHTALYWYRQSLGQGLEFLIYFQGNSAPDKSGLPSDRFSAERTGGSVSTLTIQRTQQEDSAVYLCASSLVFGQNYEQYFGPGTRLTVT.

In this sample, this clone turned up once. The chain links TRBV7-3 to TRBJ2-1, with TRBD2 matching over 9 bases. The V gene end was trimmed by 5 bases and the J gene end by 2 bases; junction bases not matched to a gene: 7. Per the germline V gene, CDR1 is SGHTA and CDR2 is FQGTGA. The CDR3 totals 16 residues. The CDR3 here is CASSQSGRRAYNEQFF. The CDR3 DNA sequence: TGTGCCAGCAGCCAGAGCGGGAGGAGGGCCTACAATGAGCAGTTCTTC.

The genes are TRBV27 and TRBJ2-7, with 7 bases fitting TRBD2. Germline assignment: CDR1 MNHEY and CDR2 SMNVEV (reference sequence). V shed 0 bases and J 5 bases; nucleotides not matched to a gene: 7. This CDR3 has 15 amino acids. This chain's CDR3 is CASSLSRSGRDEQYF. DNA of the CDR3: TGTGCCAGCAGTTTATCCCGATCGGGGAGGGACGAGCAGTACTTC.

The chain employs TRBV19 and TRBJ2-7; TRBD1 matches 9 bases. Germline CDR1 is LNHDA and CDR2 is SQIVND (reference sequence). J gave up 2 bases and V 9 bases, and 8 bases lay outside the gene matches. This CDR3 comprises 14 residues. The CDR3 bases are TGTGCCAGCTCACAGGGGGCCGCCCCCTACGAGCAGTACTTC. Protein product: CASSQGAAPYEQYF.

This clone was seen only once. The chain couples TRBV30 to TRBJ1-4, with D perhaps TRBD1 (6 bases). From germline, CDR1 is GTSNPN and CDR2 SVGIG (reference sequence). CDR3 length equals 15 residues. V lost 5 bases and J lost 2, with 15 bases in between. Written as DNA, the CDR3 is TGTGCCTGGGGTCCGGGGGGCCGTACTAATGAAAAACTGTTTTTT. This sequence encodes CAWGPGGRTNEKLFF.

Judged by abundance, this clone is medium-sized. The rearrangement links TRBV6-6 to TRBJ2-7; 8 bases map to TRBD1. Trimming at V came to 2 bases and at J to 3 bases, leaving 9 bases not matched to a gene. Germline V gene sequence: CDR1 MNHNY, CDR2 SVGAGI (reference sequence). The CDR3 length is 16 residues. The CDR3 is CASSYPPTGASYEQYF. The CDR3 DNA follows: TGTGCCAGCAGTTACCCCCCGACAGGGGCTAGCTACGAGCAGTACTTC.

J is TRBJ1-2 and V is TRBV28, with D perhaps TRBD1 (6 bases). The CDR3 has 15 residues. The ends were cut back, 3 bases at V and 3 bases at J, with 14 bases in the middle. Germline CDR1 and CDR2: MDHEN and SYDVKM. In nucleotides, the CDR3 is TGTGCCAGCAGTTTGGTCGCAGGGGTCTACTATGGCTACACCTTC. Translating it yields CASSLVAGVYYGYTF.

This clone was counted many times. The chain has TRBV30 and TRBJ1-3; TRBD1 matches at 10 bases. V gave up 1 base and J gave up 0 bases; unmatched junction bases: 12. Germline CDR1 and CDR2: GTSNPN and SVGIG (reference sequence). This CDR3 has 19 residues. CDR3 DNA: TGTGCCTGGAGTGCAATTCACCGGGACAGGGGCAGCTCTGGAAACACCATATATTTT. Protein: CAWSAIHRDRGSSGNTIYF.

A few counts support this clone. This chain uses TRBV19 with TRBJ2-1, with TRBD2 as a possible D gene (6 bases). This CDR3 region has 16 residues. Looked up from germline, CDR1 is LNHDA and CDR2 is SQIVND (reference sequence). V lost 5 bases and J lost 2, with 16 bases in between. Written as DNA, the CDR3 is TGTGCCAGTAGTCGGACCGGGAGAAGTACCTACAATGAGCAGTTCTTC. Translated, it gives CASSRTGRSTYNEQFF.

The chain links TRBV30 to TRBJ1-2; unclear D gene. CDR3 length: 12 residues. Germline V gene data show CDR1 as GTSNPN and CDR2 as SVGIG (reference sequence). Deletions cut 2 bases from V and 8 bases from J, with 12 bases between. CDR3 nucleotide sequence: TGTGCCTGGAGTCAAAACAGAGGCGGCTACACCTTC. As protein: CAWSQNRGGYTF.

In this sample, this clone turned up a few times. The chain uses TRBV13 and TRBJ2-5; D is uncertain. The CDR3 covers 13 residues. Germline assignment: CDR1 PRHDT and CDR2 FYEKMQ (reference sequence). Deletions cut 5 bases from V and 1 base from J, with 8 bases between. Written as DNA, the CDR3 is TGTGCCAGCAGCGTAAAAGTCCAAGAGACCCAGTACTTC. The encoded protein is CASSVKVQETQYF.

The CDR3 here is CASSMGQGVNEQYF. DNA of the CDR3: TGTGCCAGCAGCATGGGACAGGGGGTAAACGAGCAGTACTTC. This chain joins TRBV7-3 and TRBJ2-7; 11 bases agree with TRBD1. The CDR3 has 14 amino acids. Germline V gene data show CDR1 as SGHTA and CDR2 as FQGTGA. The V and J ends lost 5 bases and 5 bases, in that order; junction bases with no gene match: 5.

This clone occurred many times. The chain uses TRBV27 and TRBJ1-2, with 7 positions matching TRBD1. CDR3 length equals 15 residues. J was trimmed by 4 bases and V by 4 bases; bases with no gene match: 9. Germline V gene sequence: CDR1 MNHEY, CDR2 SMNVEV (reference sequence). The CDR3 DNA sequence: TGTGCCAGCAGTTGGGGAGGGGGCGGAGTCTATGGCTACACCTTC. Protein sequence: CASSWGGGGVYGYTF.

The J gene is TRBJ2-7, the V gene TRBV28; 8 nucleotides line up with TRBD1. V shed 7 bases and J 7 bases; nucleotides not matched to a gene: 15. From germline, CDR1 is MDHEN and CDR2 SYDVKM. The CDR3 loop spans 15 amino acids. CDR3 nucleotide sequence: TGTGCCAGCACCTCGCAGGCGGGCAGGGGGCGGGAGCAGTACTTC. This encodes CASTSQAGRGREQYF.

The V and J genes are TRBV29-1 and TRBJ2-1, with TRBD2 matching 8 bases. CDR1 SQVTM and CDR2 ANQGSEA come from the germline V gene. The CDR3 spans 12 residues. Germline trimming cut 5 bases from V and 13 bases from J; bases unmatched to any gene: 10. Here the CDR3 reads CSVLPGGGVQFF. As DNA, the CDR3 is TGCAGCGTTCTCCCCGGGGGGGGAGTCCAGTTCTTC.

Only a few counts were recorded for this clone. This may come from a read error, since a much larger clone is one base off. This chain links TRBV9 with TRBJ1-2; D is undetermined. Trimming pared 4 bases from V and 8 bases from J, leaving 15 bases between. There are 13 residues in the CDR3. Germline V gene lookup returns CDR1 SGDLS and CDR2 YYNGEE. CDR3 sequence reads: CASSPLGWIGYTF. CDR3 coding DNA: TGTGCCAGCAGCCCCCTGGGGTGGATCGGCTACACCTTC.

The chain is built from TRBV11-2 and TRBJ2-7; TRBD1 aligns across 8 bases. Per germline, CDR1 SGHAT and CDR2 FQNNGV. The ends lost 5 bases at V and 10 bases at J; junction bases unmatched: 7. CDR3 size: 12 residues. The CDR3 loop reads CASSVGQGYQYF. Written as DNA, the CDR3 is TGTGCCAGCAGCGTCGGACAGGGATATCAGTACTTC.

There are many counts of this clone. The chain is built from TRBV28 and TRBJ2-5, with unresolved D. Germline CDR1 MDHEN, CDR2 SYDVKM. The CDR3 contains 12 residues. V lost 3 bases and J 7 bases, leaving 9 bases between the germline ends. CDR3 sequence (DNA): TGTGCCAGCAGTTTTGGCTTGGGGACCCAGTACTTC. Translating gives CASSFGLGTQYF.

This clone was seen more than once but under ten times. The V gene is TRBV5-1, the J gene TRBJ2-7, with 10 bases identical to TRBD2. This CDR3 spans 15 amino acids. V shed 4 bases and J 5 bases; nucleotides not matched to a gene: 9. CDR1 and CDR2 (germline): SGHRS, YFSETQ. The CDR3 sequence: CASSPSAGGPHEQYF. The CDR3 region has the DNA TGCGCCAGCAGCCCCTCAGCGGGAGGGCCTCACGAGCAGTACTTC.

This clone has just a few counts. The V gene is TRBV5-8, the J gene TRBJ1-5; D might be TRBD1 (5 bases). Between the trimmed V and J ends, which lost 1 base and 0 bases, there was a span of 11 bases. Germline V gene sequence: CDR1 SGHTS, CDR2 YDEGEE. There are 16 residues in the CDR3. The CDR3 DNA reads as TGTGCCAGCAGCTTGCGTGCGGGGGATAGCAATCAGCCCCAGCATTTT. Translated, it gives CASSLRAGDSNQPQHF.

This clone turned up a few times. This sequence joins TRBV10-3 and TRBJ1-5, with D maybe TRBD1 (5 bases). This CDR3 has 15 residues. Germline V gene data show CDR1 as ENHRY and CDR2 as SYGVKD. Trimming removed 7 bases from V and 3 bases from J, with 16 bases in between. The CDR3: CAIKKDGTANQPQHF. In DNA, the CDR3 is TGTGCCATCAAGAAGGACGGGACGGCCAATCAGCCCCAGCATTTT.

J is TRBJ2-5 and V is TRBV7-9; D assignment may be TRBD1 or TRBD2 (6 bases each). The germline V gene encodes CDR1 SEHNR and CDR2 FQNEAQ (reference sequence). V was clipped by 4 bases and J by 6 bases, with 12 bases between them. CDR3 length: 13 residues. CDR3 coding DNA: TGTGCCAGCAGCTCACAGGGAGGCAAGACCCAGTACTTC. Translating it yields CASSSQGGKTQYF.

The chain couples TRBV9 to TRBJ2-5; the D gene is possibly TRBD2 (6 bases). This CDR3 contains 14 residues. Between the trimmed V and J ends, which lost 2 bases and 4 bases, there was a span of 12 bases. Germline V lookup: CDR1 SGDLS, CDR2 YYNGEE. The CDR3 nucleotides are TGTGCCAGCAGCGTGGGGGGAATGGGAGAGACCCAGTACTTC. This gives the protein CASSVGGMGETQYF.

Turning to this clone: One base away lies a much larger clone, so this may be a sequencing read error. Other DNA sequences in the same sample also yield this CDR3. This sequence joins TRBV29-1 and TRBJ2-5; possible D gene TRBD2, 5 bases. Germline CDR1 is SQVTM and CDR2 is ANQGSEA. The V and J ends lost 0 bases and 1 base respectively, with 18 bases between them. The CDR3 is 17 residues long. The CDR3 here is CSVEDRSRVNFQETQYF. CDR3 coding DNA: TGCAGCGTTGAAGATCGCTCGCGGGTTAATTTCCAAGAGACCCAGTACTTC. Full variable domain (missing parts from reference TRBV29-1 and TRBJ2-5): SAVISQKPSRDICQRGTSLTIQCQVDSQVTMMFWYRQQPGQSLTLIATANQGSEATYESGFVIDKFPISRPNLTFSTLTVSNMSPEDSSIYLCSVEDRSRVNFQETQYFGPGTRLLVL.